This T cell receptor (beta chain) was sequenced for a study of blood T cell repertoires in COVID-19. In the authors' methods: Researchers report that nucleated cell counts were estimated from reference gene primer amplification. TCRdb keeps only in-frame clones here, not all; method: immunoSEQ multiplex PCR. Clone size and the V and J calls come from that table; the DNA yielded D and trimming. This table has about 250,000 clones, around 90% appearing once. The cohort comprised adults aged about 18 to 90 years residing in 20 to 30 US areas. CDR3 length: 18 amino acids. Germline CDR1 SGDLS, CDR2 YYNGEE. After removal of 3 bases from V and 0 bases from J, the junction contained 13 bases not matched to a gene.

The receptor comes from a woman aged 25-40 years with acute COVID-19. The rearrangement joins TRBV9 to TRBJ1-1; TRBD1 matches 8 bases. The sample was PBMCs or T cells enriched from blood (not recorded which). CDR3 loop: CASSDRTGSGKMNTEAFF. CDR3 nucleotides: TGTGCCAGCAGCGATCGGACAGGGAGCGGGAAAATGAACACTGAAGCTTTCTTT.